This TCR beta chain appears in the sequencing data of a study of yellow fever vaccine responses in identical twins. Each CDR3 protein is one row after TCRdb ran MiXCR on the RT-PCR reads. The sample records 15,000 to 20,000 distinct CDR3 sequences, roughly four fifths being singletons. Findings of the study overall: Vaccine T cell responses of twins reportedly seemed partly convergent and partly personalized.

Trimming took off 3 bases at V and 2 bases at J, with 8 bases between the two ends. Germline lookup yields CDR1 LNHDA and CDR2 SQIVND (reference sequence). This CDR3 has 13 residues. Concerning this clonotype itself: Its antigen is not known.

The rearrangement joins TRBV19 to TRBJ2-7, with D unresolved. The clonotype comes from a woman aged 18-29 years who received the yellow fever vaccine. The sample was T cells from blood (PBMCs), unsorted or a sorted subset (not recorded which), taken before or after yellow fever vaccination (not recorded which). CDR3 in DNA: TGTGCCAGTAGTATTCAGCTCACCTACGAGCAGTACTTC. Protein sequence: CASSIQLTYEQYF.